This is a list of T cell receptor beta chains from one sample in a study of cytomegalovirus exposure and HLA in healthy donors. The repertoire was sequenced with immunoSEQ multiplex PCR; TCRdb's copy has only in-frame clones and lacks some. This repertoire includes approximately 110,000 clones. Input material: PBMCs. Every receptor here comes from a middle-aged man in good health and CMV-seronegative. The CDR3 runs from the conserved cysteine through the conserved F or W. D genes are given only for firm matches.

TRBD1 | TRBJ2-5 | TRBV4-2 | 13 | TGTGCCAGCAGCCGGGACAGTCAAGAGACCCAGTACTTC | CASSRDSQETQYF
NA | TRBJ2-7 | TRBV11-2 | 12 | TGTGCCAGCACCCTAGAGGGAGGCGAGCAGTACTTC | CASTLEGGEQYF
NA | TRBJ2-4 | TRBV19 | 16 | TGTGCCAGTAGTCCGAGGGGGGGGCTAGCCAAAAACATTCAGTACTTC | CASSPRGGLAKNIQYF
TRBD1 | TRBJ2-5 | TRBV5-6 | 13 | TGTGCCAGCAGCTCCACAGGGGGGGAGACCCAGTACTTC | CASSSTGGETQYF
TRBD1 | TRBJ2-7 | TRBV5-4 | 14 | TGTGCCAGCAGCCTGTTACAGGGGGCGGGTGGGTGGTACTTC | CASSLLQGAGGWYF
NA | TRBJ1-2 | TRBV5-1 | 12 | TGCGCCAGCAGCTCCTACAGGGACGGCTACACCTTC | CASSSYRDGYTF
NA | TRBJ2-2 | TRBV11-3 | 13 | TGTGCCAGCAGCTTGAGAAACACCGGGGAGCTGTTTTTT | CASSLRNTGELFF
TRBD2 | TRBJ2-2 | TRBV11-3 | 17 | TGTGCCAGCAACGATCCTAGCGGGGGGGCGGACACCGGGGAGCTGTTTTTT | CASNDPSGGADTGELFF
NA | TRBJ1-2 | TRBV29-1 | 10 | TGCAGCGTTGATGTGGCTGGCTACACCTTC | CSVDVAGYTF
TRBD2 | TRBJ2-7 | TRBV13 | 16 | TGTGCCAGCAGCGCCACGGGACTAGCGGGAGTAGTCGAGCAGTACTTC | CASSATGLAGVVEQYF
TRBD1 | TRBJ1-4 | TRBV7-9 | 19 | TGTGCCAGCAGCTTTTCCCCCACAGGGGGGCGCGGGGGTGGTGAAAAACTGTTTTTT | CASSFSPTGGRGGGEKLFF
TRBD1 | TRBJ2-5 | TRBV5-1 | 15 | TGCGCCAGCAGCTCGACAGGGGATTCGGCGGAGACCCAGTACTTC | CASSSTGDSAETQYF
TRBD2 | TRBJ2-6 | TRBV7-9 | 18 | TGTGCCAGCAGCTTAGGGACTAGCGGCCCCTCTGGGGCCAACGTCCTGACTTTC | CASSLGTSGPSGANVLTF
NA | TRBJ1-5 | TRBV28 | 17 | TGTGCCAGCACCCGGGGAGGGGGGAGCTATAGCAATCAGCCCCAGCATTTT | CASTRGGGSYSNQPQHF
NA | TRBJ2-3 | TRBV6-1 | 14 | TGTGCCAGCAGGGCTAGCTTGGGCGCAGATACGCAGTATTTT | CASRASLGADTQYF
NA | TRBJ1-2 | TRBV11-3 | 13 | TGTGCCAGCAGCTTCCCAGAGGCGCGGGGCTACACCTTC | CASSFPEARGYTF
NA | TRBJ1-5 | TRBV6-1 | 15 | TGTGCCAGCAGCTTTAGCAGGGGATCTATGCAGCCCCAGCATTTT | CASSFSRGSMQPQHF
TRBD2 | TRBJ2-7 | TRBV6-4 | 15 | TGTGCCAGCAGACTACTAGCGGGAGGAGGGTACGAGCAGTACTTC | CASRLLAGGGYEQYF
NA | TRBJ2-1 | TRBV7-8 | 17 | TGTGCCAGCAGCTTAGCGTTTCCAGGCAGATCCTACAATGAGCAGTTCTTC | CASSLAFPGRSYNEQFF
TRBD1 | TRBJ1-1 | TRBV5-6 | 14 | TGTGCCAGCAGTCGGGACAGGGGAAGGACTGAAGCTTTCTTT | CASSRDRGRTEAFF
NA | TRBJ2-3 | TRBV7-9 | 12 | TGTGCCAGCAGCTTATACACAGATACGCAGTATTTT | CASSLYTDTQYF
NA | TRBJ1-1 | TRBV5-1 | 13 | TGCGCCAGCAGCCGGAAGACAGGAGATGAAGCTTTCTTT | CASSRKTGDEAFF